The clone carrying this TCR beta chain was counted only a few times. Its target is not known. The data are from a study of post-analysis software for immune sequencing data. Overall study findings and caveats: Higher frequency in patients than in controls was seen for about five TRBV segments, with TRBV5-6, TRBV5-1 and TRBV20-1 among them.

The CDR3 sequence is 16 residues long. Looked up from germline, CDR1 is SGHRS and CDR2 is YFSETQ. V dropped 2 bases and J dropped 2; count of bases not matched to a gene: 9. TCR beta cDNA libraries had unique molecular identifiers. MiXCR was run by TCRdb on the PCR reads, yielding one entry per CDR3 protein. The repertoire holds about 800,000 distinct CDR3 sequences, with less than 35% as singletons. Specimen: blood. This sequence originates from a girl aged 10 to 17 with multiple sclerosis. This rearrangement joins TRBV5-1 to TRBJ1-1; 7 bases agree with TRBD1. DNA of the CDR3: TGCGCCAGCAGCTTAAATCCAGGGGGAAGCAACACTGAAGCTTTCTTT. It translates to CASSLNPGGSNTEAFF.